A selection of T cell receptor beta chains follows, all from one sample in a study of blood T cell repertoires in COVID-19. Clones were sequenced by immunoSEQ multiplex PCR, and TCRdb holds only the in-frame ones, with some missing. The table lists some 150,000 clones, around four fifths of them singletons. The sequenced sample was peripheral blood. The receptor set was obtained from a woman in her 70s with COVID-19, enrolled during active disease. Both conserved end residues are part of each CDR3. Fields, in order: V gene, J gene, CDR3 protein.

V gene: TRBV6-5
J gene: TRBJ1-2
CDR3 protein: CASSPLQGSGYTF

V gene: TRBV2
J gene: TRBJ1-1
CDR3 protein: CASSPALGADAEAFF

V gene: TRBV14
J gene: TRBJ1-6
CDR3 protein: CASSQGWAHSPLHF

V gene: TRBV7-2
J gene: TRBJ2-7
CDR3 protein: CASSDRFSRELVSEEQYF

V gene: TRBV14
J gene: TRBJ1-2
CDR3 protein: CASSQDLSGPYGYTF

V gene: TRBV5-1
J gene: TRBJ1-4
CDR3 protein: CASSLGGTFNEKLFF

V gene: TRBV27
J gene: TRBJ1-6
CDR3 protein: CASSLSPTGGAYSPLHF

V gene: TRBV29-1
J gene: TRBJ2-5
CDR3 protein: CSFAREETQYF

V gene: TRBV19
J gene: TRBJ1-5
CDR3 protein: CASSKLGDRFNQPQHF

V gene: TRBV9
J gene: TRBJ2-3
CDR3 protein: CASSVEGDQTDTQYF

V gene: TRBV19
J gene: TRBJ2-1
CDR3 protein: CASTPRGTPISYNEQFF

V gene: TRBV7-2
J gene: TRBJ2-1
CDR3 protein: CASSLADPGWTYNEQFF

V gene: TRBV15
J gene: TRBJ2-2
CDR3 protein: CATSRTIQNTGELFF

V gene: TRBV5-4
J gene: TRBJ1-2
CDR3 protein: CASSRDRSRFTF

V gene: TRBV27
J gene: TRBJ2-3
CDR3 protein: CASRQGGTDTQYF

V gene: TRBV15
J gene: TRBJ1-2
CDR3 protein: CATSGPSGYGYTF

V gene: TRBV2
J gene: TRBJ2-1
CDR3 protein: CASSKRLAGNYNEQFF

V gene: TRBV9
J gene: TRBJ2-1
CDR3 protein: CASSRGYNEQFF

V gene: TRBV28
J gene: TRBJ1-2
CDR3 protein: CASSFLDRESYTF

V gene: TRBV5-8
J gene: TRBJ1-2
CDR3 protein: CASIMNNGQAVRGYTF

V gene: TRBV29-1
J gene: TRBJ2-5
CDR3 protein: CSVGPPLETQYF

V gene: TRBV28
J gene: TRBJ2-6
CDR3 protein: CASRGTGSRANVLTF

V gene: TRBV4-1
J gene: TRBJ1-1
CDR3 protein: CASSQDQVMNTEAFF

V gene: TRBV28
J gene: TRBJ2-5
CDR3 protein: CASSSQGTQETQYF

V gene: TRBV3-1/TRBV3-2
J gene: TRBJ2-7
CDR3 protein: CASSRLAISYEQYF

V gene: TRBV2
J gene: TRBJ1-2
CDR3 protein: CASSAQTNYGYTF

V gene: TRBV12-2
J gene: TRBJ2-2
CDR3 protein: CASSADSTGELFF

V gene: TRBV5-1
J gene: TRBJ2-5
CDR3 protein: CASSGGLAVQETQYF

V gene: TRBV5-7
J gene: TRBJ2-6
CDR3 protein: CASSLSWQVEFGANVLTF

V gene: TRBV7-8
J gene: TRBJ1-2
CDR3 protein: CASSFTGGSEGYTF

V gene: TRBV25-1
J gene: TRBJ1-6
CDR3 protein: CASRPGVRSPLHF

V gene: TRBV7-2
J gene: TRBJ2-3
CDR3 protein: CASSLAGASTDTQYF

V gene: TRBV14
J gene: TRBJ1-2
CDR3 protein: CASSQDHRAVGGYTF

V gene: TRBV27
J gene: TRBJ1-1
CDR3 protein: CASSSGQGTEAFF

V gene: TRBV5-6
J gene: TRBJ2-5
CDR3 protein: CASSFYLPGTDPQETQYF

V gene: TRBV6-5
J gene: TRBJ2-7
CDR3 protein: CASRTSSSLHEQYF

V gene: TRBV7-8
J gene: TRBJ1-1
CDR3 protein: CASSQSSVAAFF

V gene: TRBV29-1
J gene: TRBJ1-4
CDR3 protein: CSVPSGEKLFF

V gene: TRBV28
J gene: TRBJ1-5
CDR3 protein: CASIIGGENQPQHF

V gene: TRBV3-1/TRBV3-2
J gene: TRBJ1-5
CDR3 protein: CASSQLTGLYSNQPQHF

V gene: TRBV19
J gene: TRBJ1-5
CDR3 protein: CASSIDSRSNQPQHF

V gene: TRBV28
J gene: TRBJ2-7
CDR3 protein: CASSLMGQGLYEQYF

V gene: TRBV28
J gene: TRBJ2-1
CDR3 protein: CASSEAGPLNEQFF

V gene: TRBV6-5
J gene: TRBJ1-5
CDR3 protein: CASSYFGFNQPQHF

V gene: TRBV9
J gene: TRBJ2-5
CDR3 protein: CASSGTGYQETQYF

V gene: TRBV12-3/TRBV12-4
J gene: TRBJ2-7
CDR3 protein: CASIQGHSYEQYF

V gene: TRBV4-1
J gene: TRBJ2-7
CDR3 protein: CASSPHTGAPSYEQYF

V gene: TRBV14
J gene: TRBJ1-2
CDR3 protein: CASSRNNNNYGYTF

V gene: TRBV2
J gene: TRBJ2-3
CDR3 protein: CASSADRGSTDTQYF

V gene: TRBV3-1/TRBV3-2
J gene: TRBJ1-1
CDR3 protein: CASSRTSATEAFF

V gene: TRBV5-4
J gene: TRBJ2-1
CDR3 protein: CASSLGGGPNNEQFF

V gene: TRBV19
J gene: TRBJ2-2
CDR3 protein: CASSIEATTGELFF

V gene: TRBV5-5
J gene: TRBJ2-2
CDR3 protein: CASNPPGSLRELFF